This is a list of T cell receptor beta chains from one sample in a study of CD8 T cells in ankylosing spondylitis. Each CDR3 protein gets one entry after TCRdb re-called the 5' RACE reads with MiXCR. The sample lists hundreds of thousands of distinct CDR3 sequences, about 24% occurring once. The sample was blood, either unsorted or a sorted T cell fraction (not recorded which). These receptors came from a male donor with ankylosing spondylitis. CDR3s include the opening cysteine and the closing phenylalanine or tryptophan. The D gene is left open where the match is weak. Clone size is shown for a subset of rows, as once, few, many or a class of expanded clone.

.	TRBJ2-1	few	TRBV7-8	TGTGCCAGCAGCTTAGCAGGCAGTATAAGAAACAATGAGCAGTTCTTC	CASSLAGSIRNNEQFF
.	TRBJ2-3	.	TRBV20-1	TGCAGTGCTAGAGATGCCAGCGATGGCACAGATACGCAGTATTTT	CSARDASDGTDTQYF
TRBD1	TRBJ2-7	.	TRBV20-1	TGCAGTGCTAAACCTGGGACAGTAGCCTACGAGCAGTACTTC	CSAKPGTVAYEQYF
.	TRBJ2-1	few	TRBV5-1	TGCGCCAGCAGCTGGCCGGGACCCGGAAGGTCCTACAATGAGCAGTTCTTC	CASSWPGPGRSYNEQFF
.	TRBJ1-1	.	TRBV6-2/TRBV6-3	TGTGCCAGCAGTTACTCAACAGCGAACACTGAAGCTTTCTTT	CASSYSTANTEAFF
.	TRBJ2-2	few	TRBV27	TGTGCCAGCAGTTTGAGGGGGGGAGGACTGATCGTTGGCACCGGGGAGCTGTTTTTT	CASSLRGGGLIVGTGELFF
TRBD1	TRBJ1-2	.	TRBV5-1	TGCGCCAGCAGACTGGACAGGGGGCTTTCGGGCTACACCTTC	CASRLDRGLSGYTF
.	TRBJ1-1	few	TRBV7-8	TGTGCCAGCAGCTCCCCGGGGGGGGGCCCGACTGAAGCTTTCTTT	CASSSPGGGPTEAFF
.	TRBJ1-2	.	TRBV20-1	TGCAGTGCTAGACCTTATGGCTACACCTTC	CSARPYGYTF
TRBD1	TRBJ1-1	.	TRBV5-1	TGCGCCAGCAGCTATCATCGCACAGGGGTGAACACTGAAGCTTTCTTT	CASSYHRTGVNTEAFF
TRBD1	TRBJ1-3	.	TRBV12-3/TRBV12-4	TGTGCCAGCAACCAACCTCAGGGGGCTGGAAACACCATATATTTT	CASNQPQGAGNTIYF
TRBD2	TRBJ2-1	.	TRBV24-1	TGTGCCACCAGTGCCCATAGCGGGGGAGCCTACAATGAGCAGTTCTTC	CATSAHSGGAYNEQFF
TRBD2	TRBJ2-7	many	TRBV7-9	TGTGCCAGCAGCCTGACTAGCAACTCCTACGAGCAGTACTTC	CASSLTSNSYEQYF
.	TRBJ2-1	.	TRBV2	TGTGCCAGCAAAGAAGATTTAAGATTCGGCAATGAGCAGTTCTTC	CASKEDLRFGNEQFF
TRBD1	TRBJ2-6	.	TRBV27	TGTGCCAGCGGAAGGACAGGGGTTAGGGGGGCCAACGTCCTGACTTTC	CASGRTGVRGANVLTF
TRBD2	TRBJ2-7	.	TRBV5-1	TGCGCCAGCAGCTTTAGCGGGAAGAGCTCCTACGAGCAGTACTTC	CASSFSGKSSYEQYF
.	TRBJ2-7	few	TRBV27	TGTGCCAGCAGTTTCGGGCAAGCTGGACAGCAGTACTTC	CASSFGQAGQQYF
TRBD2	TRBJ2-1	many	TRBV7-9	TGTGCCAGCAGCCCCGGACTAGGGAGGAATGAGCAGTTCTTC	CASSPGLGRNEQFF
TRBD2	TRBJ2-4	few	TRBV12-5	TGTGCTAGTGGTTTAGGCGGGAGGGACATTCAGTACTTC	CASGLGGRDIQYF
.	TRBJ2-1	.	TRBV5-6	TGTGCCAGCAGCTTCTATCGGCAACTAGCCTACAATGAGCAGTTCTTC	CASSFYRQLAYNEQFF
.	TRBJ2-3	.	TRBV5-1	TGCGCCAGCAGCTTGGCCAACTCAGATACGCAGTATTTT	CASSLANSDTQYF
.	TRBJ1-4	few	TRBV5-1	TGCGCCAGCAGCTCCTCTGGCCAACTCAATAATGAAAAACTGTTTTTT	CASSSSGQLNNEKLFF
TRBD1	TRBJ1-1	.	TRBV4-2	TGTGCCAGCAGCCAAGCCTTATCCGGGACAGGTTGGAACACTGAAGCTTTCTTT	CASSQALSGTGWNTEAFF
.	TRBJ1-3	many	TRBV12-3/TRBV12-4	TGTGCCAGCAGTTTCTTCTCTGGAAACACCATATATTTT	CASSFFSGNTIYF
.	TRBJ1-1	.	TRBV5-1	TGCGCCAGCAGCTGGCAGACAGGGAACACTGAAGCTTTCTTT	CASSWQTGNTEAFF
TRBD2	TRBJ2-1	.	TRBV5-5	TGTGCCACTCATACCCTAGCGGGTGGGTACAATGAGCAGTTCTTC	CATHTLAGGYNEQFF
.	TRBJ1-2	few	TRBV13	TGTGCCAGCAGCTTAGCGAGTGCGGGTATATATGGCTACACCTTC	CASSLASAGIYGYTF
.	TRBJ2-2	.	TRBV25-1	TGTGCCAGCAGTGTTCGGGGCCCCGGGGAGCTGTTTTTT	CASSVRGPGELFF
.	TRBJ2-1	few	TRBV6-5	TGTGCCAGCAGTTACTCGTCGGGCGGGAATGAGCAGTTCTTC	CASSYSSGGNEQFF
TRBD2	TRBJ2-3	.	TRBV15	TGTGCCACCAGCAGGACTAGCGGGAGGGTTTCGGATACGCAGTATTTT	CATSRTSGRVSDTQYF
.	TRBJ1-2	.	TRBV20-1	TGCAGTGCCCCAGAGGGGGGGCGTTTAGATGGCTACACCTTC	CSAPEGGRLDGYTF
.	TRBJ2-3	.	TRBV2	TGTGCCAGCTGGGGACTCGGGACAGATACGCAGTATTTT	CASWGLGTDTQYF
.	TRBJ1-5	.	TRBV6-1	TGTGCCAGCAGTGCCCGGGACGCCACTGGGCAGCCCCAGCATTTT	CASSARDATGQPQHF
TRBD2	TRBJ2-7	.	TRBV3-1	TGTGCCAGCAGCCAAGGACTAGCGGGGACCTACGAGCAGTACTTC	CASSQGLAGTYEQYF
TRBD1	TRBJ2-3	few	TRBV6-1	TGTGCCAGCACCCAAGGTGGACAGGGATCTGATACGCAGTATTTT	CASTQGGQGSDTQYF
.	TRBJ2-6	.	TRBV5-1	TGCGCCAGCAGCTTAGGCGGTAGATCCTCTGGGGCCAACGTCCTGACTTTC	CASSLGGRSSGANVLTF
.	TRBJ1-1	few	TRBV12-3/TRBV12-4	TGTGCCAGCAGTCTGGGGAGGGAAGCTTTCTTT	CASSLGREAFF
TRBD1	TRBJ1-2	.	TRBV7-8	TGTGCCAGCAGCTTAGCCGGACAGGGGATTGGCTATGGCTACACCTTC	CASSLAGQGIGYGYTF
.	TRBJ2-3	.	TRBV20-1	TGCAGTGCTAGAGAAGCCGAATGGGCAGATACGCAGTATTTT	CSAREAEWADTQYF
.	TRBJ1-1	few	TRBV18	TGTGCCAGCTCACCACGGCCGGGTCTCATGAACACTGAAGCTTTCTTT	CASSPRPGLMNTEAFF
TRBD1	TRBJ1-1	.	TRBV5-1	TGCGCCAGCAGCTTGTGGACAGGGGGAGCTGAAGCTTTCTTT	CASSLWTGGAEAFF
.	TRBJ2-1	few	TRBV27	TGTGCCAGCAGTTTAGTGGCGAGACCTGAATCCTACAATGAGCAGTTCTTC	CASSLVARPESYNEQFF
.	TRBJ2-2	.	TRBV20-1	TGCAGTGCTAGTTTTCAGGCACACACCGGGGAGCTGTTTTTT	CSASFQAHTGELFF
.	TRBJ2-1	few	TRBV5-1	TGCGCCAGCAGATGGGACGGATACCAATATGAGCAGTTCTTC	CASRWDGYQYEQFF
TRBD2	TRBJ2-2	.	TRBV6-1	TGTGCCAGCAGTGATAGCGGGTCGAACACCGGGGAGCTGTTTTTT	CASSDSGSNTGELFF
.	TRBJ2-7	.	TRBV20-1	TGCAGTGCTAGAGGGCTTACCGGCTCCTACGAGCAGTACTTC	CSARGLTGSYEQYF
.	TRBJ2-1	.	TRBV5-1	TGCGCCAGCAGCTCTACTACTAGCTCCTACAATGAGCAGTTCTTC	CASSSTTSSYNEQFF
TRBD2	TRBJ2-1	few	TRBV4-2	TGTGCCAGCAGCCAAGATCCAGGGACTAGCGGCTACAATGAGCAGTTCTTC	CASSQDPGTSGYNEQFF